This section outlines one T cell receptor beta chain sequence together with its context. Antigen unknown. Vbeta (60) and Jbeta (13) primers were used in the PCR. Assay used: immunoSEQ multiplex PCR; TCRdb lists only in-frame clones, some missing. Of around 150,000 clones in the sample, 80% were seen once. The data derive from a study of cytomegalovirus exposure and HLA in healthy donors. Study results and limitations: In a later analysis, donors in an Asian-associated ancestry cluster reportedly had fewer N-insertions in productive TCRs than the cohort mean. Most of the CMV-associated TCR beta chains (in a later analysis) appeared to be HLA-restricted. In an earlier analysis, productive rearrangement rates for most beta V segments clustered near 87% or 30%. A later analysis, which compared TCR beta chains of equal frequency, found the HLA-associated ones more clonally expanded.

CDR3 length equals 14 residues. The germline V gene has CDR1 GTSNPN and CDR2 SVGIG (reference sequence). The ends lost 3 bases at V and 4 bases at J; junction bases unmatched: 8. The chain uses TRBV30 and TRBJ2-7, with 8 bases matching TRBD2. Sequenced material: PBMCs. The sequence came from a man aged 45-65 years in good health and CMV-seronegative. CDR3 sequence reads: CAWSRRSGTYEQYF. The CDR3, as DNA: TGTGCCTGGAGCAGACGTAGCGGGACATACGAGCAGTACTTC.